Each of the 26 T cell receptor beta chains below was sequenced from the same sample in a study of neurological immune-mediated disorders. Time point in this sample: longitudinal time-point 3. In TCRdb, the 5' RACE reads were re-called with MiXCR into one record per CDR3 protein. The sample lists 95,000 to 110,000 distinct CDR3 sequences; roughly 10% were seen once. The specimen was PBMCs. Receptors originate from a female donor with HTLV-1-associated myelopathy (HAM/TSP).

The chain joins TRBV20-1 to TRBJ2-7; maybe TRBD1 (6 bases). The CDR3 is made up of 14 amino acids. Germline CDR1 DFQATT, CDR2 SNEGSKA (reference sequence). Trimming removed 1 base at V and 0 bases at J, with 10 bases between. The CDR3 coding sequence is TGCAGTGCTAGAGGGACAGCGTTCTCCTACGAGCAGTACTTC. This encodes CSARGTAFSYEQYF.

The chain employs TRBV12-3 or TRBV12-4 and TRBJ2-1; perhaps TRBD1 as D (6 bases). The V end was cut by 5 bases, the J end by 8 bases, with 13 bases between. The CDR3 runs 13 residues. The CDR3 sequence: CASSRLRGYEQFF. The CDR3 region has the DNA TGTGCCAGCAGTCGCCTCAGGGGATATGAGCAGTTCTTC.

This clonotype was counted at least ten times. Here the CDR3 reads CSARRTAGNQPQHF. The CDR3 region has the DNA TGCAGTGCTCGTCGGACTGCGGGGAATCAGCCCCAGCATTTT. The chain has TRBV20-1 and TRBJ1-5, with no clear D. Between the trimmed V and J ends, which lost 5 bases and 4 bases, there was a span of 15 bases. Germline lookup yields CDR1 DFQATT and CDR2 SNEGSKA (reference sequence). CDR3 size: 14 residues.

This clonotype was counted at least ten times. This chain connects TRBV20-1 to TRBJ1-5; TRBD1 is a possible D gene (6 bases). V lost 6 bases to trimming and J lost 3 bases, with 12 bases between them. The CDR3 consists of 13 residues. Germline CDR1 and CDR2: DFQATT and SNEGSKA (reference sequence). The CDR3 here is CSARPGANQPQHF. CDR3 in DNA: TGCAGTGCCCGGCCGGGGGCCAATCAGCCCCAGCATTTT.

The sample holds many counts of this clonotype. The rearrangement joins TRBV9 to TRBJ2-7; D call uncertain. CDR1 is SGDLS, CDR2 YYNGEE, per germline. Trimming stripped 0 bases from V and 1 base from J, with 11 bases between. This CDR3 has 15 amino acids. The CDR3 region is CASSVAHTGSYEQYF. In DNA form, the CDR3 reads TGTGCCAGCAGCGTAGCTCATACCGGTTCCTACGAGCAGTACTTC.

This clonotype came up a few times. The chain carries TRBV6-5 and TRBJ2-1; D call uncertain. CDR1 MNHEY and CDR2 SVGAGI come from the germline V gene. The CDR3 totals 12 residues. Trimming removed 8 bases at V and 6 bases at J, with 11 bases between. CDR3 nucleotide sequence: TGTGCCAGCGTCACAAAAGGCAATGAGCAGTTCTTC. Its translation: CASVTKGNEQFF.

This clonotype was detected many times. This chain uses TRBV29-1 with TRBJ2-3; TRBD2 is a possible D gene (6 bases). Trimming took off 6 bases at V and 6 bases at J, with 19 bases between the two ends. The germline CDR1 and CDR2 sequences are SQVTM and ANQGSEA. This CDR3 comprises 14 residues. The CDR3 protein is CSVPDWRADDTQYF. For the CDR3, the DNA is TGCAGCGTCCCTGACTGGAGGGCGGACGATACGCAGTATTTT.

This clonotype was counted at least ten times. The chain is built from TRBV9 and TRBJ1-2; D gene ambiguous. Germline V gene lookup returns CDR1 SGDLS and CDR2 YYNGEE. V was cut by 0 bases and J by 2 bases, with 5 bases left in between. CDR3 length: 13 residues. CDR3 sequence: CASSVVQNYGYTF. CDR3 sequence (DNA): TGTGCCAGCAGCGTAGTTCAGAACTATGGCTACACCTTC.

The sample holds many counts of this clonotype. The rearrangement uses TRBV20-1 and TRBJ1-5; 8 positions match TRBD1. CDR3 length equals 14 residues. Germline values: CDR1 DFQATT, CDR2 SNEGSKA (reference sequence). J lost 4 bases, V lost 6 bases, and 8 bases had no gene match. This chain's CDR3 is CSAPDREKNQPQHF. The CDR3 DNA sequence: TGCAGTGCCCCGGACAGGGAAAAGAATCAGCCCCAGCATTTT.

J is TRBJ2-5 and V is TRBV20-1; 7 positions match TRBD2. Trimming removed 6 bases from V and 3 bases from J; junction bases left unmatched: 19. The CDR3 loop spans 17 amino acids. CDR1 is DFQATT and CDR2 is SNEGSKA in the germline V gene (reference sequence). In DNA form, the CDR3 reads TGCAGTGCACGGACTATCGGGGGGTTTGGAGAAAAAGAGACCCAGTACTTC. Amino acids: CSARTIGGFGEKETQYF.

The CDR3 protein is CAWSPTDRRTIWRETQYF. CDR3 coding DNA: TGTGCCTGGAGTCCGACGGACAGGCGGACTATCTGGAGGGAGACCCAGTACTTC. This chain uses TRBV30 with TRBJ2-5; D might be TRBD1 (7 bases). V was trimmed by 2 bases and J by 5 bases, leaving 27 bases between them. CDR1 is GTSNPN and CDR2 is SVGIG in the germline V gene (reference sequence). CDR3 length: 18 amino acids.

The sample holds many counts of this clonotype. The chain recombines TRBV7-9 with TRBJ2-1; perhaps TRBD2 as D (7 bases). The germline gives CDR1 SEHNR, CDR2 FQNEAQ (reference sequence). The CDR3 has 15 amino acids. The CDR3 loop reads CAFRHRGAAYNEQFF. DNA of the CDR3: TGTGCATTCCGTCACCGGGGGGCCGCCTACAATGAGCAGTTCTTC.

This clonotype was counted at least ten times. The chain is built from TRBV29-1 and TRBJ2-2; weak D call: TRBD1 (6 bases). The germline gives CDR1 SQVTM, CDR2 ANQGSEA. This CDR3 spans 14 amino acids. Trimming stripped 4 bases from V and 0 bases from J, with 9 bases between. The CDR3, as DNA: TGCAGCGTTGCAGGGGCCGCGAACACCGGGGAGCTGTTTTTT. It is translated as CSVAGAANTGELFF.

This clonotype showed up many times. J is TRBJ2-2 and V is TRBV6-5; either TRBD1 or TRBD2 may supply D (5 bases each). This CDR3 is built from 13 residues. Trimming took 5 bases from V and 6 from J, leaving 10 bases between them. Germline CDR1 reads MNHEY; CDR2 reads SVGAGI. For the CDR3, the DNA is TGTGCCAGCAGTCCCAGGGAGTCCGGGGAGCTGTTTTTT. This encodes CASSPRESGELFF.

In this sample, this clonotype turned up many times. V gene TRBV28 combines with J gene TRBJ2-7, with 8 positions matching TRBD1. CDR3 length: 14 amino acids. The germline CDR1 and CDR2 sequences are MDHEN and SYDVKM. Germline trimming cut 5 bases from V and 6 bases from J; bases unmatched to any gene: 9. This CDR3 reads CASSPWTGLGEQYF. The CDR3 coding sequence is TGTGCCAGCAGTCCGTGGACAGGGTTGGGCGAGCAGTACTTC.

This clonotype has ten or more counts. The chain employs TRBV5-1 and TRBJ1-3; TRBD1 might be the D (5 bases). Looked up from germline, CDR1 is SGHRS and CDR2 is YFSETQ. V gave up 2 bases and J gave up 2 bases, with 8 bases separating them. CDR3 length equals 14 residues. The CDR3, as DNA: TGCGCCAGCAGCTTTACGGGGGCTGGAAACACCATATATTTT. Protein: CASSFTGAGNTIYF.

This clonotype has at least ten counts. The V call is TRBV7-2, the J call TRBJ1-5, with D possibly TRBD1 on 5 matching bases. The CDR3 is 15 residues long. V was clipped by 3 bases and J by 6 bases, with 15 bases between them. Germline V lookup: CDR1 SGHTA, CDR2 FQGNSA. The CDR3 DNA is TGTGCCAGCAGCTTTGGCTTGGGGGAGCGTCAGCCCCAGCATTTT. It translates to CASSFGLGERQPQHF.

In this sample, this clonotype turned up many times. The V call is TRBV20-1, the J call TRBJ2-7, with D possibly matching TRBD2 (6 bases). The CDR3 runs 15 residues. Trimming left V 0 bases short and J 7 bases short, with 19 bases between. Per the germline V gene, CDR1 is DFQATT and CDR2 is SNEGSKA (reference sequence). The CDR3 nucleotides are TGCAGTGCTAGAGATTTAAGAACAGGAGGGGTAGAGCAGTACTTC. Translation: CSARDLRTGGVEQYF.

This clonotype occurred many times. CDR3 sequence reads: CASSPMTGSSGNTIYF. The CDR3 DNA is TGTGCCAGCTCACCCATGACAGGGTCCTCTGGAAACACCATATATTTT. V and J are TRBV18 and TRBJ1-3; 7 bases agree with TRBD1. Germline CDR1 and CDR2: KGHSH and LQKENI. This CDR3 is built from 16 residues. V gave up 3 bases and J gave up 0 bases; unmatched junction bases: 5.

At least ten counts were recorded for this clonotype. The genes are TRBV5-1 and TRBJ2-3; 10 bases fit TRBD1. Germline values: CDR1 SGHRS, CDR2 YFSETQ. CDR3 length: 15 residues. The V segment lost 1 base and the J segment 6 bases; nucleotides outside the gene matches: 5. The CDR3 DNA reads TGCGCCAGCAGCTTGATGGGACAGGGGTTGGATACGCAGTATTTT. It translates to CASSLMGQGLDTQYF. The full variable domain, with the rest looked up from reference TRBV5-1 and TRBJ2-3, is KAGVTQTPRYLIKTRGQQVTLSCSPISGHRSVSWYQQTPGQGLQFLFEYFSETQRNKGNFPGRFSGRQFSNSRSEMNVSTLELGDSALYLCASSLMGQGLDTQYFGPGTRLTVL.

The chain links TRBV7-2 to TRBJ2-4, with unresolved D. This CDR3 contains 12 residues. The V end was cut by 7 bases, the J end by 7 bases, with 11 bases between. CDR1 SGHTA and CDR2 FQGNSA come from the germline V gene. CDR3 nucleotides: TGTGCCAGCACGAATCGCCTGAACATTCAGTACTTC. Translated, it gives CASTNRLNIQYF. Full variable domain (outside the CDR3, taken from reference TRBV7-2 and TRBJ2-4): GAGVSQSPSNKVTEKGKDVELRCDPISGHTALYWYRQSLGQGLEFLIYFQGNSAPDKSGLPSDRFSAERTGGSVSTLTIQRTQQEDSAVYLCASTNRLNIQYFGAGTRLSVL.

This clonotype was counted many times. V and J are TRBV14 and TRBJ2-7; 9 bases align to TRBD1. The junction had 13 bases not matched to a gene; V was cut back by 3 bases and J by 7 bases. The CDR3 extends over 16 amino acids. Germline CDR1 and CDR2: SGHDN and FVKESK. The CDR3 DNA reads TGTGCCAGCAGCCACCTAAACCGACAGGGGGGTTATGAGCAGTACTTC. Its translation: CASSHLNRQGGYEQYF.

CDR3 residues: CASSPHDSAGPTTDTQYF. The CDR3 bases are TGTGCCAGCAGCCCACATGACTCCGCCGGCCCCACCACAGATACGCAGTATTTT. The chain links TRBV4-2 to TRBJ2-3, with D hard to call. This CDR3 has 18 amino acids. Per the germline V gene, CDR1 is LGHNA and CDR2 is YNFKEQ. The V gene lost 4 bases and the J gene lost 2 bases, with 22 bases spanning the gap.

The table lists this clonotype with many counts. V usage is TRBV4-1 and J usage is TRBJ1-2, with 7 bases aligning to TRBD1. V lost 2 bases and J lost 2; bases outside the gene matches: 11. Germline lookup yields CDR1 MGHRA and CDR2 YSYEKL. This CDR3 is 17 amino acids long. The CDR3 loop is CASSQPIFDRVNYGYTF. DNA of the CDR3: TGCGCCAGCAGCCAACCTATCTTCGACAGGGTCAACTATGGCTACACCTTC.

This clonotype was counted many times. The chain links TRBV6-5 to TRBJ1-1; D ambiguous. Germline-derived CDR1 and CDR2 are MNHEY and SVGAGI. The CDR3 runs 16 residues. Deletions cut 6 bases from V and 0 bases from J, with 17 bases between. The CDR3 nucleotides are TGTGCCAGCAGCCCATCTTATGGCAACTTGAACACTGAAGCTTTCTTT. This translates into CASSPSYGNLNTEAFF.

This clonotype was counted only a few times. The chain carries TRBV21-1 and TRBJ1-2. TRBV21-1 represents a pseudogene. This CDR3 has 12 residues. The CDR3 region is CASSKVNYGYTF. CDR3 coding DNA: TGTGCCAGCAGCAAAGTAAACTATGGCTACACCTTC.